This TCR beta chain was recovered during a study of T cells in Graves' hyperthyroidism and ophthalmopathy. Study outcomes and limitations: In blood, most of the thyroid clonotypes expanded above 0.001 were also present.

The CDR3 is 13 amino acids. Germline trimming cut 5 bases from V and 7 bases from J; bases unmatched to any gene: 0. This clonotype was seen ten or more times. Its target is not known. The study based diagnoses on clinical symptoms, serum thyroxine and TRAb, thyroid ultrasound and orbital computed tomography. Authors of the study amplified TCR beta CDR3 regions from RNA transcripts. In the first-round RT-PCR of the TCR CDR3, the HTBI primer set was used. TCRdb redid the calling of the multiplex PCR reads with MiXCR, one entry per CDR3 protein. This sample has 660,000 or so distinct CDR3 sequences; 45% occur once, and the top ten carry about 7.2%.

This TCR derives from an adult man with Graves' disease, either hyperthyroidism or ophthalmopathy (not recorded which). This chain uses TRBV12-3 or TRBV12-4 with TRBJ1-5, with 12 bases that match TRBD1. Sequencing was performed on peripheral blood or thyroid tissue (not recorded which). The CDR3, as DNA: TGTGCCAGCAGTGGGACAGGGGGCCAGCCCCAGCATTTT. Translated, it gives CASSGTGGQPQHF.